This T cell receptor beta chain was documented in a study of blood T cell repertoires in COVID-19. For this clone: Other DNA sequences within the sample encode an identical CDR3.

The germline gives CDR1 MDHEN, CDR2 SYDVKM. J lost 5 bases, V lost 6 bases, and 10 bases had no gene match. The CDR3 has 15 amino acids. Here immunoSEQ multiplex PCR was the method, and the copy in TCRdb shows in-frame clones only, minus some. The sample carries 100,000 to 150,000 clones, under 90% recorded once. This TCR derives from a woman aged 60-75 years with active or convalescent COVID-19. The rearrangement uses TRBV28 and TRBJ1-1; 9 bases line up with TRBD1. The sequenced material came from peripheral blood. DNA for the CDR3: TGTGCCAGCAGCCCGGCGGGACAGGGAAGGACTGAAGCTTTCTTT. Translating it yields CASSPAGQGRTEAFF.